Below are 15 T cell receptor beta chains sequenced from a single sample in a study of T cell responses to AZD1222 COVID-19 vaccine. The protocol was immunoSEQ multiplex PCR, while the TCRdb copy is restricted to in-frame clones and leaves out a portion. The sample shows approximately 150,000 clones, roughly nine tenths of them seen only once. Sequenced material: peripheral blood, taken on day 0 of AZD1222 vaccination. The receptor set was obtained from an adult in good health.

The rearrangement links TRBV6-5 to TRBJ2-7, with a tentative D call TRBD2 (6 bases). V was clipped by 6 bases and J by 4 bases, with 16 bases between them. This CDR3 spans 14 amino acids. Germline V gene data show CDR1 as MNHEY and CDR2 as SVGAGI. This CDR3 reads CASSRVGGIYEQYF. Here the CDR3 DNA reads TGTGCCAGCAGCCGAGTGGGCGGGATATACGAGCAGTACTTC.

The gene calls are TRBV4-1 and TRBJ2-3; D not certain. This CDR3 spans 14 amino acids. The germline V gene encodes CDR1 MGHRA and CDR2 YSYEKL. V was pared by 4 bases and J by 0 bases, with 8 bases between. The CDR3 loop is CASSPRQSTDTQYF. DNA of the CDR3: TGCGCCAGCAGCCCTAGGCAGAGCACAGATACGCAGTATTTT.

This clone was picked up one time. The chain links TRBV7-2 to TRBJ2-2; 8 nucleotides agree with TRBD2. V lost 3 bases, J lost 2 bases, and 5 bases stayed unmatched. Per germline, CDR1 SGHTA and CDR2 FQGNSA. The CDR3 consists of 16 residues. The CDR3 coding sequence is TGTGCCAGCAGCTTCGGGACTAGGGCTAACACCGGGGAGCTGTTTTTT. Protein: CASSFGTRANTGELFF.

The CDR3 spells CAISRTNTGELFF. CDR3 in DNA: TGTGCCATCAGTCGGACGAACACCGGGGAGCTGTTTTTT. The genes are TRBV10-3 and TRBJ2-2; D uncertain. Germline V gene lookup returns CDR1 ENHRY and CDR2 SYGVKD. V was clipped by 5 bases and J by 0 bases, with 4 bases between them. The CDR3 totals 13 residues.

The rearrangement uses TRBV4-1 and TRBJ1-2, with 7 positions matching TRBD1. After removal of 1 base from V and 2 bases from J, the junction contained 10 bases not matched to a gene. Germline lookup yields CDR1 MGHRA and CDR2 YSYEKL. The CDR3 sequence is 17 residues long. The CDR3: CASSQGFPPGGNYGYTF. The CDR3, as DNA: TGCGCCAGCAGCCAAGGATTTCCTCCAGGGGGAAACTATGGCTACACCTTC.

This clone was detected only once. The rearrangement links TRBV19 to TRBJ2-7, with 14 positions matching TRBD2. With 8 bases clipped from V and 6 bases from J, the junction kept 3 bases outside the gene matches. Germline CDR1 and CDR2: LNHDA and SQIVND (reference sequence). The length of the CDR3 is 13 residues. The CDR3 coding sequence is TGTGCCAGTGGGGGACTAGCGGGAGTCGAGCAGTACTTC. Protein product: CASGGLAGVEQYF.

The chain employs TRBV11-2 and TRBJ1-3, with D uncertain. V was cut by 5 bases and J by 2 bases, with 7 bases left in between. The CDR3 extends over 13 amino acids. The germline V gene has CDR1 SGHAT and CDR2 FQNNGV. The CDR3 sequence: CASSEIAGNTIYF. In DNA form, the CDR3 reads TGTGCCAGCAGCGAAATAGCTGGAAACACCATATATTTT.

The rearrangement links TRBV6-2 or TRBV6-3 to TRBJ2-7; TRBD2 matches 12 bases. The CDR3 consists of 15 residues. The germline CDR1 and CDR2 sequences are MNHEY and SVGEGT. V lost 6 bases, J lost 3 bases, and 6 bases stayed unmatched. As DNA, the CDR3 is TGTGCCAGCAGCACCCAGACTAGCGGGAGCTACGAGCAGTACTTC. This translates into CASSTQTSGSYEQYF.

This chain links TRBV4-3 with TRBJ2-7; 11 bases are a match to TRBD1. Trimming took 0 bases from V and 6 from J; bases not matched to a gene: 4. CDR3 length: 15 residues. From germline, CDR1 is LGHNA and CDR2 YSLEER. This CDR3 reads CASSQDGQGAGEQYF. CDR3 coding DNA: TGCGCCAGCAGCCAAGATGGACAGGGGGCGGGCGAGCAGTACTTC.

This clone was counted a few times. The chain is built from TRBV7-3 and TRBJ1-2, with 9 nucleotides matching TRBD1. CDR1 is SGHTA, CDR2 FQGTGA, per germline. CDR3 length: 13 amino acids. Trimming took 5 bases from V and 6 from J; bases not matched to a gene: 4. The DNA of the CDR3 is TGTGCCAGCAGCGCGGGACAGGGTAATGGCTACACCTTC. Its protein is CASSAGQGNGYTF.

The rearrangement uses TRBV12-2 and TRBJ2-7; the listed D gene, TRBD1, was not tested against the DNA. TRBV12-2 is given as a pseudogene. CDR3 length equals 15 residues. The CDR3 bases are TGTGCAAGTCGCTTAGCGCTACAGACGGCCCGCGAGCAGTACTTC. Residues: CASRLALQTAREQYF.

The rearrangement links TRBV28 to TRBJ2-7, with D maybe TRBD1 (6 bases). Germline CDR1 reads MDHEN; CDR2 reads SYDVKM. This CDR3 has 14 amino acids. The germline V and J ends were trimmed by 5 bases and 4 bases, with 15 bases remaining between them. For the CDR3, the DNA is TGTGCCAGCAGTCCCCTGGGCAGGGGTTACGAGCAGTACTTC. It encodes CASSPLGRGYEQYF.

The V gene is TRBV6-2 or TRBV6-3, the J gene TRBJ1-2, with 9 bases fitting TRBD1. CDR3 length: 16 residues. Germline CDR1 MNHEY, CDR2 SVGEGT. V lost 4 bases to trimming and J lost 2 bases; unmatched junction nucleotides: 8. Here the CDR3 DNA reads TGTGCCAGCAGTTCTCTCCGGGACAGGGAGAACTATGGCTACACCTTC. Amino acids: CASSSLRDRENYGYTF.

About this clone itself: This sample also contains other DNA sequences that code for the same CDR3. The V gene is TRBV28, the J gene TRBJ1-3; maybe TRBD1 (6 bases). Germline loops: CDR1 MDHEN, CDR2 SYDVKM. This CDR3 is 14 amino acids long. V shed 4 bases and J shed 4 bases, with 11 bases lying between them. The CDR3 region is CASSSPGAGNTIYF. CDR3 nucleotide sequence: TGTGCCAGCAGTTCCCCGGGGGCAGGAAACACCATATATTTT.

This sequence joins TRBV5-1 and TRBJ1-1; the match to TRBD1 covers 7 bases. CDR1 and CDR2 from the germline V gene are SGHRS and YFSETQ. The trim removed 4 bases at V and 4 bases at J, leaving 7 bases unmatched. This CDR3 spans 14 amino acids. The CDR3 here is CASSPQGESTEAFF. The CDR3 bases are TGCGCCAGCAGCCCTCAGGGGGAGAGCACTGAAGCTTTCTTT.